This T cell receptor (beta chain) is from a study of PD-1 blockade in classical Hodgkin lymphoma (dated by TCRdb to 2018 to 2020). As for the study more broadly: A peripheral blood immune signature of response to PD-1 blockade in classical Hodgkin lymphoma was defined using TCR beta sequencing and CyTOF.

What this sample's time point label stands for: newly diagnosed, previously untreated cHL patient sample. As a comparison group for the relapsed/refractory trial patients, PBMCs were sequenced from patients with newly diagnosed, previously untreated classical Hodgkin lymphoma. After peripheral blood was drawn into 8 mL Vacutainer Cell Preparation Tubes, PBMCs were isolated by centrifugation and then cryopreserved. Reading from cysteine to phenylalanine, the CDR3 counts 15 amino acids. Only the CDR3 DNA is retained, 45 bases long and in frame from the first base. The germline V gene gives CDR1 as SGHTA and CDR2 as FQGNSA. V is pared back by 0 bases and J by 9 bases, with 18 bases lying between the germline termini. Study-wide findings and limitations: Baseline TCR diversity was reported to be lower in newly diagnosed patients than in healthy donors and to be lower still in relapsed/refractory patients. The study was restricted to a single clinical trial cohort, and the causes of repertoire differences, possibly disease activity or prior therapy, were left undefined.

The Qiagen DNeasy kit was used to extract genomic DNA both from unsorted PBMCs and from the negatively selected CD4+ and CD8+ fractions. TCR beta CDR3 regions were subjected to amplification by immunoSEQ multiplex PCR with primers that anneal to V and J segments. A synthetic immune receptor repertoire was used to minimize amplification bias, and any remaining bias was removed computationally after sequencing. The authors processed their data as follows. Custom Python scripts were used to quantify repertoire diversity as the Shannon entropy index. Unsorted, CD4+ and CD8+ repertoires were examined separately, except in combined analyses, for which CD4+ and CD8+ sequences were merged in silico. Entries here come from immuneACCESS through TCRdb and include only in-frame sequences with V and J called. Some clones fail to appear in such tables; in the studies checked, an unresolved V gene covers under half of the shortfall, and the cause of the remainder is unknown. For V, J and clone size, that table is used; D and trimming come from the DNA. In this sample the table shows 20,000 to 25,000 clones, approximately 94% of which occur a single time. The top ten hold over 4.5% of the sample.

With respect to this clone: The target of this receptor is not known. One base away there is no much larger clone; base qualities are not given.

The specimen sequenced was peripheral blood mononuclear cells (PBMCs). The chain joins TRBV7-2 to TRBJ2-7; no D gene can be assigned with confidence. The source of this sequence is a human donor with classical Hodgkin lymphoma. The sequenced DNA is TGTGCCAGCAGCTTAGCACAAGCCCTTGGGGAAGGGCAGTACTTC. Translation gives CASSLAQALGEGQYF.